This T cell receptor (beta chain) appears in the sequencing data of a study of blood T cell repertoires in COVID-19. Across the whole study: Sources were T cells, B-cell-depleted T cells, or PBMCs; the material itself was cDNA or gDNA.

This clone showed up just a few times. How the authors handled the data: Estimation of nucleated cell counts relied on the amplification of reference gene primers. Data came from immunoSEQ multiplex PCR; TCRdb stores just in-frame clones and leaves some out. V and J calls and clone size are given by that table; D and trimming were obtained from the DNA. The sample records about 170,000 clones, 80% to 90% being singletons. J lost 5 bases, V lost 1 base, and 7 bases had no gene match. This CDR3 spans 16 amino acids. Germline loops: CDR1 KGHSH, CDR2 LQKENI. The specimen sequenced was peripheral blood. The rearrangement joins TRBV18 to TRBJ2-2; 7 bases align to TRBD2. The receptor's source is a woman older than 75 with COVID-19, enrolled during active disease. DNA of the CDR3: TGTGCCAGCTCACCACTTGACGGGAGGTTGACCGGGGAGCTGTTTTTT. Translated: CASSPLDGRLTGELFF. The variable domain in full, completed from reference TRBV18 and TRBJ2-2, reads NAGVMQNPRHLVRRRGQEARLRCSPMKGHSHVYWYRQLPEEGLKFMVYLQKENIIDESGMPKERFSAEFPKEGPSILRIQQVVRGDSAAYFCASSPLDGRLTGELFFGEGSRLTVL.